Shown below are 2 T cell receptor beta chains from a single sample sequenced in a study of control samples from healthy donors and cancer patients. The protocol was immunoSEQ multiplex PCR, while the TCRdb copy is restricted to in-frame clones and leaves out a portion. Among some 150,000 clones, 85% to 95% were seen once, and the ten largest hold 12% to 15%. Sequenced material: PBMCs. The origin of the receptors is a man aged 60 to 75 with colorectal cancer.

V gene TRBV9 combines with J gene TRBJ2-3; 11 positions agree with TRBD2. J gave up 3 bases and V 0 bases, and 3 bases lay outside the gene matches. CDR1 is SGDLS, CDR2 YYNGEE, per germline. The CDR3 spans 16 residues. The CDR3 sequence: CASSVALAGGTDTQYF. CDR3 nucleotides: TGTGCCAGCAGCGTAGCCCTAGCGGGGGGAACAGATACGCAGTATTTT. The variable domain in full, completed from reference TRBV9 and TRBJ2-3, reads DSGVTQTPKHLITATGQRVTLRCSPRSGDLSVYWYQQSLDQGLQFLIQYYNGEERAKGNILERFSAQQFPDLHSELNLSSLELGDSALYFCASSVALAGGTDTQYFGPGTRLTVL.

The V and J genes are TRBV7-2 and TRBJ2-1, with a tentative D call TRBD1 (5 bases). CDR3 length equals 17 residues. CDR1 and CDR2 from the germline V gene are SGHTA and FQGNSA. Trimming pared 5 bases from V and 1 base from J, leaving 18 bases between. The CDR3 region is CASSSRTTRNSYNEQFF. The CDR3 DNA sequence: TGTGCCAGCAGCAGCCGGACAACCAGAAATTCCTACAATGAGCAGTTCTTC.